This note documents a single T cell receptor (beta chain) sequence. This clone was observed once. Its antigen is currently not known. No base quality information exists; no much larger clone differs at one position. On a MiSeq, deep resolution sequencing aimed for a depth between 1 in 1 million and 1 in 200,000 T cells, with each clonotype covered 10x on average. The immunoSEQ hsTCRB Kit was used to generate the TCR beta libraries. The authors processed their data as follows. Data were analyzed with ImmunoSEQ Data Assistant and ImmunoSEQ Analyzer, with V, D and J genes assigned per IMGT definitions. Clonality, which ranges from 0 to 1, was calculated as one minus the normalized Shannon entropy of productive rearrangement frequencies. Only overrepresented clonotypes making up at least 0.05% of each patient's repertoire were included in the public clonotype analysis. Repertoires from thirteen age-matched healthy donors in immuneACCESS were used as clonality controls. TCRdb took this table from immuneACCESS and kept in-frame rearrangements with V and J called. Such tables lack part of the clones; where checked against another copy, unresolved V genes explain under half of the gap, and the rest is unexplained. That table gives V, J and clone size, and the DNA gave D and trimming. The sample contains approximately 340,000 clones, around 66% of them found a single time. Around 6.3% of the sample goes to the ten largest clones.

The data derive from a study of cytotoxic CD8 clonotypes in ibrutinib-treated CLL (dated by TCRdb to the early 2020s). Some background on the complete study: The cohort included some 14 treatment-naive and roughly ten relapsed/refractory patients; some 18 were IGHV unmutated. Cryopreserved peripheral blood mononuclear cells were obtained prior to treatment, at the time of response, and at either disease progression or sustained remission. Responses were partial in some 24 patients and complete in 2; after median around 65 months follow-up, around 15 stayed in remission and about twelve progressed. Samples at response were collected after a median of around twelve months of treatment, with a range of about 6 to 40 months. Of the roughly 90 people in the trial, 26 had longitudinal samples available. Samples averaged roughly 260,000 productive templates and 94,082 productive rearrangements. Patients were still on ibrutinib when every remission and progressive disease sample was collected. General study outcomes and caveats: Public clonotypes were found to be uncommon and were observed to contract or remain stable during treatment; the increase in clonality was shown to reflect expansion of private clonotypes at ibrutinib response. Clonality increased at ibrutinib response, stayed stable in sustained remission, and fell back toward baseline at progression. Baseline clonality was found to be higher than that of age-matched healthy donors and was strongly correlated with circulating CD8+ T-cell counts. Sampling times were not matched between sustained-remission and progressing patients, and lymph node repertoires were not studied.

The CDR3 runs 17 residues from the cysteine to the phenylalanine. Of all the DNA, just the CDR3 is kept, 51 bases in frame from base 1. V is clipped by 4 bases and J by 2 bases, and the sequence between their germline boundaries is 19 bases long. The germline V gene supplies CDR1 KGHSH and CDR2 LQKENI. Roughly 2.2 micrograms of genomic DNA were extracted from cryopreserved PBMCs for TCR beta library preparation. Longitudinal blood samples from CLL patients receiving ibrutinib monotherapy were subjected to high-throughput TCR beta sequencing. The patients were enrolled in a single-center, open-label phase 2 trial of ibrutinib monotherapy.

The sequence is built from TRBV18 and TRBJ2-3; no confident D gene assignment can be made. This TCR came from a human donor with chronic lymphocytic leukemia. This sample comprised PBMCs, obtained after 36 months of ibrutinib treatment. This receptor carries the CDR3 CASSRRLGSGDTDTQYF. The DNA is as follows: TGTGCCAGCTCACGCAGGCTGGGGTCTGGGGACACAGATACGCAGTATTTT. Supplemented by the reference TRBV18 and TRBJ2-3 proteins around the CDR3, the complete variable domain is NAGVMQNPRHLVRRRGQEARLRCSPMKGHSHVYWYRQLPEEGLKFMVYLQKENIIDESGMPKERFSAEFPKEGPSILRIQQVVRGDSAAYFCASSRRLGSGDTDTQYFGPGTRLTVL.